This T cell receptor beta chain was identified during a study of cytomegalovirus exposure and HLA in healthy donors. Across the whole study: According to later analysis, the same platform produced the 90 to 150 validation and some 680 first-cohort repertoires. General study results and limits: Subsequent analysis revealed that first-cohort TCR clusters tended to co-occur in the 120 or so validation repertoires. Confirmation in vitro established that a few CMV-associated chains were specific for CMV antigens.

These donors were members of the roughly 120-subject validation cohort, a group separate from the roughly 670-subject first cohort. On this clone: Its antigen is unknown.

The germline CDR1 and CDR2 sequences are GTSNPN and SVGIG (reference sequence). This CDR3 has 11 amino acids. The V and J ends lost 8 bases and 7 bases respectively, with 12 bases between them. Using immunoSEQ multiplex PCR, the repertoire was profiled, and TCRdb retains in-frame clones only, with some absent. The data contain around 300,000 clones, approximately 87% of them singletons. This TCR derives from a woman aged 18-29 years in good health and CMV-seronegative. The chain recombines TRBV30 with TRBJ1-3; tentative D call: TRBD1 (6 bases). The material sequenced was PBMCs. The CDR3 DNA reads as TGTGCCGGCAGGACAGAGAACACCATATATTTT. It translates to CAGRTENTIYF.